A few counts support the clone carrying this TCR beta chain. Profiled with immunoSEQ multiplex PCR; TCRdb holds only in-frame clones, not every one. The sample shows 130,000 to 150,000 clones, around nine tenths of them seen only once. The source of the sample is a study of cytomegalovirus exposure and HLA in healthy donors. The CDR3 spans 16 residues. Trimming took 3 bases from V and 7 from J; bases not matched to a gene: 12. Germline CDR1 is SEHNR and CDR2 is FQNEAQ (reference sequence). Input material: PBMCs. This sequence joins TRBV7-9 and TRBJ1-2; 9 bases match TRBD1. The TCR was taken from a woman under 30 in good health and CMV-seropositive. The CDR3 coding sequence is TGTGCCAGCAGCTTGTTGTCGGGACAGGGTCGCGGTGGCTACACCTTC. It encodes CASSLLSGQGRGGYTF. Filled out from reference TRBV7-9 and TRBJ1-2, the complete variable domain reads DTGVSQNPRHKITKRGQNVTFRCDPISEHNRLYWYRQTLGQGPEFLTYFQNEAQLEKSRLLSDRFSAERPKGSFSTLEIQRTEQGDSAMYLCASSLLSGQGRGGYTFGSGTRLTVV.